Listed here is a single TCR beta chain. This sample is part of a study of cytomegalovirus exposure and HLA in healthy donors. Amplification used 60 Vbeta primers and 13 Jbeta primers. The table came from immunoSEQ multiplex PCR; TCRdb's copy has only in-frame clones and leaves some out. The sample table sets out fewer than 70,000 clones. The TCR sequence derives from a woman aged 18-30 years in good health and CMV-seronegative. The sequencing sample was made of PBMCs.

The CDR3 here is CASSEDFGRAPYEQYF. The CDR3 DNA follows: TGTGCCAGCAGTGAAGATTTTGGCAGAGCGCCCTACGAGCAGTACTTC. The chain employs TRBV2 and TRBJ2-7, with D unresolved. Germline V lookup: CDR1 SNHLY, CDR2 FYNNEI. The V end lost 1 base, the J end lost 2 bases, and 15 bases lay between the germline ends. The CDR3 is 16 amino acids.